A single sample gave rise to the 17 T cell receptor beta chains below, sequenced in a study of response to subunit inactivated influenza vaccine. TCRdb re-called the RT-PCR reads with MiXCR, one entry per CDR3 protein. The table includes under 200,000 distinct CDR3 sequences, approximately 12% detected once. These data were likewise used in another study, on T cells expressing NK-cell markers. In that study: What made the TCR beta cDNA was 5'RACE template switching with UMIs.

This specimen was CD8+ T cells sorted from PBMCs, taken 11 to 12 days after vaccination. Receptors were obtained from a man aged 45 to 65 who received an inactivated influenza vaccine.

The table lists this clonotype with a few counts. This chain links TRBV9 with TRBJ2-1, with TRBD2 matching over 10 bases. Germline V gene sequence: CDR1 SGDLS, CDR2 YYNGEE. The V segment lost 4 bases and the J segment 6 bases; nucleotides outside the gene matches: 10. The CDR3 is 16 residues long. The CDR3 nucleotides read TGTGCCAGCAGCACCAGCGGAGCGGGAGGGTTCAATGAGCAGTTCTTC. Translated, it gives CASSTSGAGGFNEQFF.

There are a few counts of this clonotype. The J gene is TRBJ2-1, the V gene TRBV6-1; 11 bases are shared with TRBD2. Germline CDR1 is MNHNS and CDR2 is SASEGT. V trimming: 6 bases; J trimming: 3 bases; junction bases outside the gene matches: 4. This CDR3 is built from 15 residues. The CDR3 DNA follows: TGTGCCAGCAGGGTCGGGACTAGCGGCTACAATGAGCAGTTCTTC. Translated, it gives CASRVGTSGYNEQFF.

The chain employs TRBV5-1 and TRBJ2-1, with 10 bases that match TRBD2. Looked up from germline, CDR1 is SGHRS and CDR2 is YFSETQ. Trimming at V came to 2 bases and at J to 0 bases, leaving 2 bases not matched to a gene. The CDR3 is made up of 16 amino acids. This CDR3 reads CASSFSGRLSYNEQFF. CDR3 coding DNA: TGCGCCAGCAGCTTTAGCGGGAGGCTCTCCTACAATGAGCAGTTCTTC.

This clonotype has only a few counts. This chain joins TRBV12-3 or TRBV12-4 and TRBJ1-5; TRBD1 is a possible D gene (6 bases). Trimming took 3 bases from V and 0 from J, leaving 12 bases between them. This CDR3 is 16 amino acids long. The CDR3 nucleotides are TGTGCCAGCAGTTTTGCAGGGGCCTATAGCAATCAGCCCCAGCATTTT. Its translation is CASSFAGAYSNQPQHF.

This clonotype occurred many times. CDR3 sequence reads: CASSSRTSNEQFF. The DNA for the CDR3 is TGTGCCAGCAGCTCACGGACTAGCAATGAGCAGTTCTTC. The V and J genes are TRBV7-9 and TRBJ2-1; TRBD2 agrees at 7 bases. There are 13 residues in the CDR3. Germline CDR1 and CDR2: SEHNR and FQNEAQ (reference sequence). J gave up 6 bases and V 4 bases, and 3 bases lay outside the gene matches.

This clonotype showed up just a few times. The chain couples TRBV5-6 to TRBJ1-6; D call uncertain. This CDR3 comprises 16 residues. Germline lookup yields CDR1 SGHDT and CDR2 YYEEEE. V was trimmed by 3 bases and J by 7 bases, leaving 17 bases between them. In DNA, the CDR3 is TGTGCCAGCAGCTCTGGCCCCGCGGTAAGGAATTCACCCCTCCACTTT. It yields the protein CASSSGPAVRNSPLHF.

This clonotype was picked up a small number of times. The CDR3 here is CASSPGDRVDEQYF. CDR3 in DNA: TGTGCCAGCAGCCCAGGGGACAGGGTGGACGAGCAGTACTTC. The chain employs TRBV7-2 and TRBJ2-7, with 9 bases lining up with TRBD1. The germline V gene has CDR1 SGHTA and CDR2 FQGNSA. V lost 5 bases and J lost 5; bases outside the gene matches: 7. The CDR3 is 14 residues long.

This clonotype appeared many times. The gene calls are TRBV15 and TRBJ1-1; D not resolved. The germline V gene has CDR1 LNHNV and CDR2 YYDKDF (reference sequence). This CDR3 comprises 15 residues. V was shortened by 6 bases and J by 8 bases, with 22 bases between the two germline ends. The chain's CDR3 is CATRVDLNTNQEAFF. The CDR3 DNA is TGTGCCACCAGAGTCGACCTGAATACTAATCAGGAAGCTTTCTTT. Complete variable domain (other parts from reference TRBV15 and TRBJ1-1): DAMVIQNPRYQVTQFGKPVTLSCSQTLNHNVMYWYQQKSSQAPKLLFHYYDKDFNNEADTPDNFQSRRPNTSFCFLDIRSPGLGDTAMYLCATRVDLNTNQEAFFGQGTRLTVV.

The rearrangement uses TRBV11-2 and TRBJ2-7; 7 nucleotides line up with TRBD1. The CDR3 length is 17 residues. The germline V gene has CDR1 SGHAT and CDR2 FQNNGV. Unmatched junction bases numbered 14, after V lost 5 bases and J lost 1 base. The CDR3 sequence is CASSQGTVLLGSYEQYF. The DNA of the CDR3 is TGTGCCAGCAGCCAAGGGACAGTTTTACTGGGTTCCTACGAGCAGTACTTC.

This clonotype was observed a few times. This chain links TRBV9 with TRBJ2-7; 11 bases agree with TRBD2. V was pared by 2 bases and J by 5 bases, with 18 bases of the junction left unmatched. CDR3 size: 19 residues. Per the germline V gene, CDR1 is SGDLS and CDR2 is YYNGEE. Here the CDR3 DNA reads TGTGCCAGCAGCGTTTCAGGGGCCCCTCCGGGACTAGCGGTCCACGAGCAGTACTTC. It codes for CASSVSGAPPGLAVHEQYF.

This clonotype was detected ten times or more. This chain links TRBV29-1 with TRBJ2-3; TRBD2 aligns across 7 bases. This CDR3 is 13 amino acids long. Germline loops: CDR1 SQVTM, CDR2 ANQGSEA. J was trimmed by 9 bases and V by 0 bases; bases with no gene match: 6. CDR3 DNA: TGCAGCGTTGAAGAACGGCTAGCGGAGACGCAGTATTTT. Translated, it gives CSVEERLAETQYF.

The chain employs TRBV25-1 and TRBJ2-3; D is unresolved. CDR1 and CDR2 (germline): MGHDK, SYGVNS. The length of the CDR3 is 12 residues. The V end was cut by 4 bases, the J end by 0 bases, with 2 bases between. The CDR3 region is CASSASTDTQYF. The CDR3 coding sequence is TGTGCCAGCAGTGCCAGCACAGATACGCAGTATTTT.

A few counts support this clonotype. The chain joins TRBV20-1 to TRBJ2-7, with 8 bases identical to TRBD2. Trimming at V came to 3 bases and at J to 2 bases, leaving 0 bases not matched to a gene. Germline V lookup: CDR1 DFQATT, CDR2 SNEGSKA (reference sequence). CDR3 length: 12 residues. The CDR3 bases are TGCAGTGCTAGCGGGAGGGCCTACGAGCAGTACTTC. Its protein product is CSASGRAYEQYF.

The sample holds many counts of this clonotype. The chain joins TRBV5-6 to TRBJ1-1; TRBD1 aligns across 7 bases. This CDR3 has 11 residues. CDR1 and CDR2 from the germline V gene are SGHDT and YYEEEE. J was trimmed by 11 bases and V by 2 bases; bases with no gene match: 3. Here the CDR3 DNA reads TGTGCCAGCAGCTTCAGGGGGATGGCTTTCTTT. Translating it yields CASSFRGMAFF.

The table lists this clonotype with a few counts. The chain combines TRBV4-1 with TRBJ1-2, with TRBD1 matching 12 bases. With 0 bases clipped from V and 5 bases from J, the junction kept 10 bases outside the gene matches. Germline CDR1 MGHRA, CDR2 YSYEKL. The CDR3 runs to 18 residues. The CDR3 nucleotides are TGCGCCAGCAGCCAAGAGGCCAAACCGGGACAGGGGGCGTATGGCTACACCTTC. It translates to CASSQEAKPGQGAYGYTF.

The chain uses TRBV27 and TRBJ2-2; 8 bases align to TRBD1. The CDR3 extends over 15 amino acids. Germline-derived CDR1 and CDR2 are MNHEY and SMNVEV (reference sequence). Trimming took 6 bases from V and 7 from J; bases not matched to a gene: 10. In nucleotides, the CDR3 is TGTGCCAGCAGCATCACAGGGGGTACGAGCGGGGAGCTGTTTTTT. Its translation is CASSITGGTSGELFF.

To note about this clonotype: The CDR3 end shows no conserved phenylalanine or tryptophan, and so a read error is likely. CDR3 residues: CASSLSQGSSYEQYL. The CDR3 nucleotides are TGTGCCAGCAGCTTAAGTCAGGGAAGCTCCTACGAGCAGTACCTC. The V gene is TRBV7-6, the J gene TRBJ2-7; weak D call: TRBD1 (5 bases). Per germline, CDR1 SGHVS and CDR2 FNYEAQ. Trimming removed 2 bases at V and 0 bases at J, with 11 bases between. CDR3 size: 15 residues.